The 8 T cell receptor beta chains below all came from one sample that was sequenced in a study of graft-versus-host responses after intestinal transplantation. Sequencing was performed with immunoSEQ multiplex PCR; in TCRdb, only in-frame clones are kept and a portion is missing. Of 35,000 to 45,000 clones in the sample, around nine tenths are singletons; the top ten hold around 6.8%. Material: PBMCs, obtained 267 days after transplant. These receptors were collected from a human patient who received an intestinal transplant, so some T cells may come from the graft donor.

The V and J genes are TRBV5-4 and TRBJ2-2; 8 bases match TRBD2. The CDR3 consists of 16 residues. Trimming took 1 base from V and 4 from J; bases not matched to a gene: 6. Looked up from germline, CDR1 is SGHNT and CDR2 is YYREEE (reference sequence). The CDR3 here is CASSLWLAGRTGELFF. CDR3 bases: TGTGCCAGCAGCTTGTGGTTAGCGGGGCGCACCGGGGAGCTGTTTTTT.

The chain links TRBV11-2 to TRBJ1-1; D is perhaps TRBD1 (5 bases). Germline V CDR1 and CDR2: SGHAT, FQNNGV. Trimming shortened V by 3 bases and J by 0 bases, and 14 bases separated the two germline ends. The CDR3 runs to 16 residues. CDR3 bases: TGTGCCAGCAGCTTGTCGACCGGGACGCTGAACACTGAAGCTTTCTTT. It codes for CASSLSTGTLNTEAFF.

This clone was seen just once. The gene calls are TRBV4-1 and TRBJ1-4; no firm D call. Germline V gives CDR1 MGHRA, CDR2 YSYEKL. The germline V and J ends were trimmed by 2 bases and 7 bases, with 17 bases remaining between them. The CDR3 has 16 residues. In nucleotides, the CDR3 is TGCGCCAGCAGCCAACCCTCACTGGCGGCGGGTGAAAAACTGTTTTTT. Translation: CASSQPSLAAGEKLFF.

The chain is built from TRBV29-1 and TRBJ2-4; perhaps TRBD1 as D (5 bases). The germline gives CDR1 SQVTM, CDR2 ANQGSEA. The CDR3 has 12 residues. Between the trimmed V and J ends, which lost 7 bases and 5 bases, there was a span of 12 bases. The CDR3, as DNA: TGCAGCGCTAGGGGTTTGGAAAACATTCAGTACTTC. This sequence encodes CSARGLENIQYF.

The chain has TRBV20-1 and TRBJ1-1; unclear D gene. The CDR3 totals 11 residues. Germline V gene lookup returns CDR1 DFQATT and CDR2 SNEGSKA (reference sequence). The CDR3 nucleotides read TGCAGCAAGGATATGAACACTGAAGCTTTCTTT. This encodes CSKDMNTEAFF.

This rearrangement joins TRBV5-6 to TRBJ1-1; D is unclear. Germline assignment: CDR1 SGHDT and CDR2 YYEEEE. With 4 bases removed from V and 6 bases from J, the gap between germline ends came to 19 bases. The CDR3 has 15 residues. Here the CDR3 DNA reads TGTGCCAGCAGCCCCGGCGCCGTGAGTAACCCTGAAGCTTTCTTT. Protein sequence: CASSPGAVSNPEAFF.

This clone was seen only once. The chain joins TRBV29-1 to TRBJ2-6; D gene ambiguous. The ends were cut back, 3 bases at V and 0 bases at J, with 9 bases in the middle. Germline V gene data show CDR1 as SQVTM and CDR2 as ANQGSEA. CDR3 length equals 15 residues. The CDR3 is CSVDLEVSGANVLTF. The CDR3 coding sequence is TGCAGCGTTGATCTCGAAGTCTCTGGGGCCAACGTCCTGACTTTC.

The rearrangement uses TRBV4-1 and TRBJ2-1; a weak D match, TRBD1 (6 bases). Looked up from germline, CDR1 is MGHRA and CDR2 is YSYEKL. Trimming left V 4 bases short and J 11 bases short, with 15 bases between. CDR3 length: 13 residues. CDR3 loop: CASSRTPGTQQFF. CDR3 nucleotides: TGCGCCAGCAGCCGTACCCCCGGGACACAGCAGTTCTTC.